Reported below is one T cell receptor (beta chain). Its cognate antigen is unknown. These data originate in a study of cytomegalovirus exposure and HLA in healthy donors. General study results and limits: Later analysis identified several of the most significant clusters that appeared linked to common viral pathogens. Later analysis showed TCR association rates varying by HLA locus, highest for DRB1 and lowest for HLA-C.

It was with 60 Vbeta and 13 Jbeta primers that the PCR ran. Per the original methods: A later analysis tallied about 80 million unique TCR beta chains, about 9.9 million of them shared. Assay: immunoSEQ multiplex PCR; the TCRdb copy retains only in-frame clones and omits some. V and J calls plus clone size are reproduced from that table; the DNA served to infer D and trimming. The sample data list 40,000 to 60,000 clones. This sequence originates from a male donor in good health and CMV-seropositive. Sequenced: PBMCs.

The CDR3 protein is CASSVTGSREAFF. The CDR3, as DNA: TGTGCCAGCAGTGTTACAGGGAGTAGGGAAGCTTTCTTT. The rearrangement links TRBV6-6 to TRBJ1-1; possible D gene TRBD1, 6 bases. V was pared by 5 bases and J by 8 bases, with 15 bases between. Germline CDR1 and CDR2: MNHNY and SVGAGI (reference sequence). This CDR3 contains 13 residues.